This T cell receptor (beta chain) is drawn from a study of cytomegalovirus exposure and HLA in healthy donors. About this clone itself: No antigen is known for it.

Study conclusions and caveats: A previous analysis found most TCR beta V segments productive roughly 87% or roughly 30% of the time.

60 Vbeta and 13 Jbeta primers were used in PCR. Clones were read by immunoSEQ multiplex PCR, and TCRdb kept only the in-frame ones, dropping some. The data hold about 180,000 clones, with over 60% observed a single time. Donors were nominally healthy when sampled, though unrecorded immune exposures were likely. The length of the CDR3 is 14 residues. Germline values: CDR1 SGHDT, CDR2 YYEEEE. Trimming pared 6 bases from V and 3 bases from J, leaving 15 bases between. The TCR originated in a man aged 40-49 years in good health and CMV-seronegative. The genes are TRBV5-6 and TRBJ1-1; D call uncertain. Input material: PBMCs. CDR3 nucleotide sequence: TGTGCCAGCACCCTGGCCGGGGTCGACACTGAAGCTTTCTTT. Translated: CASTLAGVDTEAFF.